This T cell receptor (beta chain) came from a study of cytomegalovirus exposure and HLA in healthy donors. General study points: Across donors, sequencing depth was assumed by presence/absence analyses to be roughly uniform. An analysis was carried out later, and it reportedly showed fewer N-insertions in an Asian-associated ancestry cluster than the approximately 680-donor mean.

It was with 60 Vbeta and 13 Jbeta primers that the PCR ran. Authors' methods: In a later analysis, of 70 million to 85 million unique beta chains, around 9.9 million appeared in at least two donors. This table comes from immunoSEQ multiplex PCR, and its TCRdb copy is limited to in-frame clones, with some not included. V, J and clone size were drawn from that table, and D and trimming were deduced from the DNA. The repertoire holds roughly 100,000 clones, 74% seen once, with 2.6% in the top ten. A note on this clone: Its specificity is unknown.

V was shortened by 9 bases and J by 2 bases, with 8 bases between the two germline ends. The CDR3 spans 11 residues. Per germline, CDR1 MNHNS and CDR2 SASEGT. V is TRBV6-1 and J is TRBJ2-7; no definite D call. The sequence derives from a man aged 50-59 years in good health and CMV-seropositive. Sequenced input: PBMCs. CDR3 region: CASTAAYEQYF. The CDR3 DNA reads TGTGCCAGTACAGCCGCCTACGAGCAGTACTTC.